These T cell receptor beta chains were read from a single sample in a study of blood T cell repertoires in COVID-19. Data came from immunoSEQ multiplex PCR; TCRdb stores just in-frame clones and leaves some out. The repertoire includes 120,000 to 150,000 clones, 85% of them detected once, and more than 5% sits in the top ten. Sequenced input: PBMCs or T cells enriched from blood (not recorded which). The receptors stem from a woman in her thirties or forties who had recovered from COVID-19. CDR3s leave out the opening cysteine and the closing phenylalanine or tryptophan. Each record gives: V gene, J gene, CDR3 protein.

>TRBV2|TRBJ1-2
ASSLDSIYYGYT
>TRBV3-1/TRBV3-2|TRBJ1-2
ASSPTGLANYGYT
>TRBV9|TRBJ1-3
ASSELNSGNTIY
>TRBV4-1|TRBJ1-2
ASSQETGIFGYT
>TRBV27|TRBJ2-3
ASSAGTSDADTQY
>TRBV9|TRBJ2-1
ASSSHLGDNEQF
>TRBV30|TRBJ1-1
ACKMDRLSVLAF
>TRBV5-1|TRBJ1-6
ASSPSTGPYNSPLH
>TRBV5-4|TRBJ2-1
ASSRRGNEQF
>TRBV7-9|TRBJ1-5
ASSSRESNQPQH
>TRBV29-1|TRBJ2-3
SVATSVSDTQY
>TRBV2|TRBJ1-1
ASSESASRAEAF
>TRBV7-8|TRBJ2-3
ASTNTDTQY
>TRBV15|TRBJ2-7
ATSRGSGSFSPYEQY
>TRBV6-5|TRBJ1-5
ASSLRTGHQPQH
>TRBV30|TRBJ1-1
AWFFGTGVEAF